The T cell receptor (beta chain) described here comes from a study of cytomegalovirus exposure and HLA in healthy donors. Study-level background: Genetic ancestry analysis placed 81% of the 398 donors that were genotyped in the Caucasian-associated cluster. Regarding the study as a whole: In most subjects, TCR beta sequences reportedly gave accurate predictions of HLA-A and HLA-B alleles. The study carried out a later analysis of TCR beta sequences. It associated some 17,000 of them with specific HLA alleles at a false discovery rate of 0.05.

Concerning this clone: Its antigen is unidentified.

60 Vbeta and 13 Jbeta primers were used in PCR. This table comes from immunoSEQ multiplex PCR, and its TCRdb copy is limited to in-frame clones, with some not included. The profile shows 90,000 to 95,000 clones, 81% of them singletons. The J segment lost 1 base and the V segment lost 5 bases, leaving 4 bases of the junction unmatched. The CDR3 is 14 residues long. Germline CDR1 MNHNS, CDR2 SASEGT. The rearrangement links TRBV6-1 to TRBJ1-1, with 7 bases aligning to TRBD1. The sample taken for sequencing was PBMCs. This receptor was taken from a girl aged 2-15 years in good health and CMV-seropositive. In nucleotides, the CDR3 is TGTGCCAGCAGTTCCTCAGGGGGGAACACTGAAGCTTTCTTT. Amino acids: CASSSSGGNTEAFF.